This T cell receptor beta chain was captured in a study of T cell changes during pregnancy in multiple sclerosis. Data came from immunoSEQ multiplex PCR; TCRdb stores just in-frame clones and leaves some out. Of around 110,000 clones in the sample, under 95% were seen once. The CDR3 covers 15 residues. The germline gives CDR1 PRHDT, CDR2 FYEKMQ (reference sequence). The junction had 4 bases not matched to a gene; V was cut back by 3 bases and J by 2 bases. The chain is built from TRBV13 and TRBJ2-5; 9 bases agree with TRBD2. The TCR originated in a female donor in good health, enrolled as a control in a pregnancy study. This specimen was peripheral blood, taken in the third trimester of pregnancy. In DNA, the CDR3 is TGTGCCAGCAGCTTGACTAGCGGAGTTCAAGAGACCCAGTACTTC. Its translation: CASSLTSGVQETQYF.